The 15 T cell receptor beta chains given below trace back to one sample, sequenced in a study of cytomegalovirus exposure and HLA in healthy donors. With 60 Vbeta and 13 Jbeta primers, the PCR was carried out. Repertoires were generated with immunoSEQ multiplex PCR, while TCRdb's copy carries only in-frame clones and drops some. This table holds 120,000 to 150,000 clones, about three quarters found once. The sequencing sample was made of PBMCs. These receptors were taken from a man between 40 and 49 years old in good health and CMV-seropositive.

The rearrangement joins TRBV29-1 to TRBJ1-2; TRBD1 agrees at 7 bases. CDR3 length: 16 residues. The germline gives CDR1 SQVTM, CDR2 ANQGSEA. The V segment lost 1 base and the J segment 4 bases; nucleotides outside the gene matches: 12. The CDR3 bases are TGCAGCGTTGAAGTTGCGGGGACAGAACCGATCTATGGCTACACCTTC. It specifies CSVEVAGTEPIYGYTF.

This chain connects TRBV18 to TRBJ2-1; TRBD1 agrees at 11 bases. V was clipped by 4 bases and J by 6 bases; unmatched bases: 14. This CDR3 region has 18 residues. Germline assignment: CDR1 KGHSH and CDR2 LQKENI. The CDR3, as DNA: TGTGCCAGCTCACAAATTATGATAGGACAGGGGGCAGGCAATGAGCAGTTCTTC. Protein sequence: CASSQIMIGQGAGNEQFF.

This clone was counted between two and nine times. The chain uses TRBV5-1 and TRBJ2-3; the match to TRBD2 covers 13 bases. The CDR3 has 17 residues. The ends lost 1 base at V and 6 bases at J; junction bases unmatched: 8. Germline lookup yields CDR1 SGHRS and CDR2 YFSETQ. The CDR3 protein is CASSLTEGLAGVDTQYF. CDR3 coding DNA: TGCGCCAGCAGCTTGACGGAAGGACTAGCGGGAGTGGATACGCAGTATTTT.

The chain couples TRBV9 to TRBJ2-5; TRBD2 agrees at 9 bases. J lost 2 bases, V lost 3 bases, and 8 bases had no gene match. CDR3 size: 16 residues. Germline V CDR1 and CDR2: SGDLS, YYNGEE. The CDR3 protein is CASSALAGVGQETQYF. CDR3 DNA: TGTGCCAGCAGCGCCTTAGCGGGAGTTGGGCAAGAGACCCAGTACTTC. The full variable domain, completed using reference TRBV9 and TRBJ2-5, is DSGVTQTPKHLITATGQRVTLRCSPRSGDLSVYWYQQSLDQGLQFLIQYYNGEERAKGNILERFSAQQFPDLHSELNLSSLELGDSALYFCASSALAGVGQETQYFGPGTRLLVL.

V is TRBV30 and J is TRBJ2-2; TRBD2 matches at 11 bases. This CDR3 has 14 amino acids. In germline, CDR1 is GTSNPN, CDR2 SVGIG (reference sequence). After removal of 3 bases from V and 7 bases from J, the junction contained 4 bases not matched to a gene. CDR3 region: CAWRLAGAIGELFF. CDR3 bases: TGTGCCTGGAGACTAGCGGGAGCGATCGGGGAGCTGTTTTTT.

The chain carries TRBV6-5 and TRBJ2-3, with 8 bases lining up with TRBD2. Losses at the gene ends were 6 bases for V and 4 bases for J; bases not matched to a gene: 6. The CDR3 totals 14 residues. The germline gives CDR1 MNHEY, CDR2 SVGAGI. DNA for the CDR3: TGTGCCAGCAGCCTAGCGGGTCATTCAGATACGCAGTATTTT. Protein: CASSLAGHSDTQYF.

This chain uses TRBV29-1 with TRBJ1-6; 8 nucleotides align to TRBD1. Per germline, CDR1 SQVTM and CDR2 ANQGSEA. The CDR3 sequence is 12 residues long. With 6 bases clipped from V and 9 bases from J, the junction kept 4 bases outside the gene matches. The CDR3 region is CSVQGAFSPLHF. Written as DNA, the CDR3 is TGCAGCGTGCAGGGGGCGTTTTCACCCCTCCACTTT.

The DNA of the CDR3 is TGCGCCAGCAGTCAGGGGGGACAGGAGCACACTGAAGCTTTCTTT. Residues: CASSQGGQEHTEAFF. The genes are TRBV23-1 and TRBJ1-1, with 8 bases aligning to TRBD1. TRBV23-1 is an ORF for which the function is uncertain. The length of the CDR3 is 15 residues. Trimming cost V 3 bases and J 3 bases; bases outside gene matches: 6.

The chain uses TRBV21-1 and TRBJ2-3; the DNA was not compared with TRBD1, the D call given in the table. TRBV21-1 is flagged as a pseudogene. CDR3 length: 13 residues. CDR3 sequence (DNA): TGTGCCAGCAGGTCCAGGGCGGCAGATACGCAGTATTTT. It specifies CASRSRAADTQYF.

This chain connects TRBV27 to TRBJ2-3; D is undetermined. Germline lookup yields CDR1 MNHEY and CDR2 SMNVEV (reference sequence). Trimming took off 3 bases at V and 5 bases at J, with 9 bases between the two ends. The CDR3 has 13 residues. The CDR3 here is CASSLSLRDTQYF. The CDR3 DNA is TGTGCCAGCAGTTTGTCACTGCGAGATACGCAGTATTTT.

This clone appeared a few times. The V and J genes are TRBV29-1 and TRBJ2-1, with a tentative D call TRBD2 (6 bases). This CDR3 spans 15 amino acids. Germline CDR1 and CDR2: SQVTM and ANQGSEA. The ends were cut back, 5 bases at V and 7 bases at J, with 21 bases in the middle. CDR3 residues: CSVTPQAGRWNEQFF. The CDR3 nucleotides read TGCAGCGTTACCCCGCAAGCGGGTCGGTGGAATGAGCAGTTCTTC.

The gene calls are TRBV11-2 and TRBJ2-7; D not resolved. Germline V CDR1 and CDR2: SGHAT, FQNNGV. This CDR3 is 14 amino acids long. V lost 3 bases to trimming and J lost 2 bases, with 11 bases between them. This CDR3 is CASSFGSGTYEQYF. CDR3 nucleotide sequence: TGTGCCAGCAGCTTCGGCTCAGGAACCTACGAGCAGTACTTC. Based on the CDR3 plus reference TRBV11-2 and TRBJ2-7, the full variable domain is EAGVAQSPRYKIIEKRQSVAFWCNPISGHATLYWYQQILGQGPKLLIQFQNNGVVDDSQLPKDRFSAERLKGVDSTLKIQPAKLEDSAVYLCASSFGSGTYEQYFGPGTRLTVT.

This chain joins TRBV19 and TRBJ2-7; TRBD1 aligns across 8 bases. CDR1 and CDR2 (germline): LNHDA, SQIVND (reference sequence). This CDR3 contains 15 residues. The V and J ends lost 3 bases and 5 bases, in that order; junction bases with no gene match: 9. CDR3 region: CASSIGQGRSNEQYF. In DNA, the CDR3 is TGTGCCAGTAGTATCGGACAGGGACGTAGCAACGAGCAGTACTTC.

This rearrangement joins TRBV29-1 to TRBJ1-1; D is possibly TRBD1 (5 bases). The germline V gene has CDR1 SQVTM and CDR2 ANQGSEA. Trimming removed 7 bases at V and 3 bases at J, with 15 bases between. The CDR3 consists of 13 residues. In DNA, the CDR3 is TGCAGCGCTTGTAAGGGGATTGACACTGAAGCTTTCTTT. It translates to CSACKGIDTEAFF.

V and J are TRBV7-9 and TRBJ1-6; perhaps TRBD1 as D (6 bases). V was cut by 5 bases and J by 8 bases, with 22 bases left in between. CDR3 length equals 17 residues. Germline V gene data show CDR1 as SEHNR and CDR2 as FQNEAQ (reference sequence). CDR3 amino acids: CASSPRGEGGMHSPLHF. For the CDR3, the DNA is TGTGCCAGCAGCCCTCGGGGGGAAGGGGGGATGCATTCACCCCTCCACTTT.